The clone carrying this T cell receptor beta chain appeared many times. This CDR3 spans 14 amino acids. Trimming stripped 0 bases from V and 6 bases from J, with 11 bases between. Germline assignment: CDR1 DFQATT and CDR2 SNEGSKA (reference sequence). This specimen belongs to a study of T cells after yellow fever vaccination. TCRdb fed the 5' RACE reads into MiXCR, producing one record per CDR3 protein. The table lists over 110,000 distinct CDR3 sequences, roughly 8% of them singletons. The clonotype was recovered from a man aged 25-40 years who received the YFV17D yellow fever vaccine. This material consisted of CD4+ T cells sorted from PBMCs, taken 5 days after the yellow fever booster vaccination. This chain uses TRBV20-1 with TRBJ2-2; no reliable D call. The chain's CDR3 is CSARDSLRPGELFF. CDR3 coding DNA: TGCAGTGCTAGAGACAGCCTCCGACCCGGGGAGCTGTTTTTT.